These 23 T cell receptor beta chains were all obtained from the same sample, sequenced in a study of blood T cell repertoires in COVID-19. The method was immunoSEQ multiplex PCR; TCRdb's version includes in-frame clones alone and lacks a portion of them. The profile shows some 140,000 clones, roughly four fifths of them singletons. Material: peripheral blood. These receptors originate from an older woman with acute or convalescent COVID-19.

V usage is TRBV11-2 and J usage is TRBJ1-6; weak D call: TRBD1 (6 bases). In germline, CDR1 is SGHAT, CDR2 FQNNGV. This CDR3 is built from 15 residues. Trimming cost V 5 bases and J 4 bases, with 12 bases left between them. CDR3 DNA: TGTGCCAGCAGCGAGGGACAAGAATATAATTCACCCCTCCACTTT. Encoded protein: CASSEGQEYNSPLHF.

This clone was detected once. The genes are TRBV5-8 and TRBJ2-5, with TRBD1 as a possible D gene (6 bases). The CDR3 covers 12 residues. V lost 5 bases, J lost 5 bases, and 10 bases lay in between. Germline-derived CDR1 and CDR2 are SGHTS and YDEGEE. CDR3 loop: CASRQDSETQYF. The CDR3 DNA is TGTGCCAGCAGACAGGACAGTGAGACCCAGTACTTC. Full variable domain (remainder filled in from reference TRBV5-8 and TRBJ2-5): EAGVTQSPTHLIKTRGQQATLRCSPISGHTSVYWYQQALGLGLQFLLWYDEGEERNRGNFPPRFSGRQFPNYSSELNVNALELEDSALYLCASRQDSETQYFGPGTRLLVL.

V usage is TRBV3-1 (or the pseudogene TRBV3-2) and J usage is TRBJ2-7; D is perhaps TRBD2 (6 bases). The CDR3 sequence is 15 residues long. V was trimmed by 4 bases and J by 2 bases, leaving 15 bases between them. Germline-derived CDR1 and CDR2 are LGHDT and YNNKEL (reference sequence). CDR3 sequence (DNA): TGTGCCAGCAGCCCCCAGGGACTTGCCACCTACGAGCAGTACTTC. It translates to CASSPQGLATYEQYF.

The chain links TRBV27 to TRBJ2-7, with TRBD2 as a possible D gene (5 bases). The CDR3 runs to 15 residues. Between the trimmed V and J ends, which lost 2 bases and 0 bases, there was a span of 11 bases. CDR1 is MNHEY and CDR2 is SMNVEV in the germline V gene (reference sequence). The CDR3 loop reads CASSLKWTSSYEQYF. The CDR3 bases are TGTGCCAGCAGTTTAAAGTGGACTTCCTCCTACGAGCAGTACTTC.

The chain couples TRBV3-1 (or the pseudogene TRBV3-2) to TRBJ1-4, with D perhaps matching TRBD1 (6 bases). CDR1 is LGHDT, CDR2 YNNKEL, per germline (reference sequence). The CDR3 has 16 amino acids. V lost 0 bases to trimming and J lost 4 bases, with 12 bases between them. Here the CDR3 reads CASSQEAGTLNEKLFF. In DNA, the CDR3 is TGTGCCAGCAGCCAAGAGGCCGGGACACTTAATGAAAAACTGTTTTTT.

The chain couples TRBV15 to TRBJ1-2; the D gene is possibly TRBD1 (5 bases). Germline CDR1 reads LNHNV; CDR2 reads YYDKDF (reference sequence). The CDR3 length is 13 residues. V was pared by 1 base and J by 8 bases, with 11 bases between. CDR3 bases: TGTGCCACCAGCAGAGCGCAGGGCTACGGCTACACCTTC. Protein sequence: CATSRAQGYGYTF.

A word on this clone: This is likely a read error, given that the CDR3 carries no conserved phenylalanine or tryptophan at its end. The DNA is omitted, as the CDR3 cannot be located on it reliably, and the CDR3 follows TCRdb's listing. V gene TRBV20-1 combines with J gene TRBJ2-3; the D call of TRBD2 is as the table states it, not checked on the DNA. Germline values: CDR1 DFQATT, CDR2 SNEGSKA (reference sequence). Termini included, the CDR3 measures 10 amino acids. The chain's CDR3 is CSARGPRAGG.

This clone was seen once. This chain joins TRBV5-1 and TRBJ1-1; D is ambiguous. The length of the CDR3 is 13 residues. V lost 4 bases to trimming and J lost 0 bases, with 7 bases between them. Germline V CDR1 and CDR2: SGHRS, YFSETQ. Here the CDR3 reads CASSRGMNTEAFF. Written as DNA, the CDR3 is TGCGCCAGCAGCCGAGGGATGAACACTGAAGCTTTCTTT.

The gene calls are TRBV24-1 and TRBJ2-1; maybe TRBD2 (5 bases). CDR1 is KGHDR, CDR2 SFDVKD, per germline. This CDR3 region has 13 residues. V was clipped by 4 bases and J by 9 bases, with 12 bases between them. The CDR3 DNA reads as TGTGCCACCAGTGACTCCAGACTATCTGAGCAGTTCTTC. This gives the protein CATSDSRLSEQFF.

This rearrangement joins TRBV9 to TRBJ2-7, with D possibly matching TRBD2 (6 bases). With 4 bases removed from V and 0 bases from J, the gap between germline ends came to 20 bases. Germline V gene sequence: CDR1 SGDLS, CDR2 YYNGEE. The CDR3 is made up of 17 amino acids. The CDR3 DNA sequence: TGTGCCAGCAGCCTACGCCAGGGAGGCGGGGACTCCTACGAGCAGTACTTC. Translating it yields CASSLRQGGGDSYEQYF.

The rearrangement joins TRBV6-5 to TRBJ1-3; D gene ambiguous. This CDR3 has 13 amino acids. V was pared by 2 bases and J by 2 bases, with 4 bases between. Germline values: CDR1 MNHEY, CDR2 SVGAGI. CDR3: CASSYGAGNTIYF. The CDR3 DNA reads as TGTGCCAGCAGTTACGGAGCTGGAAACACCATATATTTT.

The chain employs TRBV24-1 and TRBJ2-1; the match to TRBD2 covers 14 bases. Trimming took 9 bases from V and 7 from J; bases not matched to a gene: 1. The CDR3 totals 13 residues. From germline, CDR1 is KGHDR and CDR2 SFDVKD. The CDR3 loop reads CATGTSGGNEQFF. The CDR3 nucleotides are TGTGCCACCGGGACTAGCGGGGGAAATGAGCAGTTCTTC.

The chain employs TRBV10-1 and TRBJ2-3; 9 positions match TRBD2. Germline lookup yields CDR1 WNHNN and CDR2 SYGVQD (reference sequence). The CDR3 spans 13 residues. Losses at the gene ends were 6 bases for V and 5 bases for J; bases not matched to a gene: 3. The CDR3: CASSRTSEDTQYF. The CDR3 DNA follows: TGCGCCAGCAGCCGGACTAGCGAAGATACGCAGTATTTT.

This clone was recorded only once. V is TRBV28 and J is TRBJ1-2, with TRBD1 identical over 8 bases. The CDR3 sequence is 14 residues long. Germline assignment: CDR1 MDHEN and CDR2 SYDVKM. V lost 5 bases and J lost 5; bases outside the gene matches: 7. CDR3 protein: CASSLDRGGYGYTF. CDR3 sequence (DNA): TGTGCCAGCAGTCTCGACAGGGGAGGATATGGCTACACCTTC.

The genes are TRBV7-3 and TRBJ2-2; 9 bases map to TRBD1. Unmatched junction bases numbered 16, after V lost 8 bases and J lost 6 bases. Germline CDR1 SGHTA, CDR2 FQGTGA. The CDR3 runs 17 residues. The CDR3 region has the DNA TGTGCCAGCCACGGAGGACCGGGACAGGGCTCCTCCGGGGAGCTGTTTTTT. This sequence encodes CASHGGPGQGSSGELFF.

V gene TRBV3-1 (or the pseudogene TRBV3-2) combines with J gene TRBJ2-3, with a possible D match to TRBD1 (6 bases). Germline assignment: CDR1 LGHDT and CDR2 YNNKEL (reference sequence). Deletions cut 1 base from V and 1 base from J, with 9 bases between. This CDR3 is 15 amino acids long. CDR3 DNA sequence: TGTGCCAGCAGCCAAGGGGGGCCGCGCACAGATACGCAGTATTTT. Its translation: CASSQGGPRTDTQYF.

The J gene is TRBJ2-5, the V gene TRBV5-1, with TRBD2 matching 12 bases. With 7 bases clipped from V and 5 bases from J, the junction kept 3 bases outside the gene matches. The CDR3 consists of 13 residues. The germline CDR1 and CDR2 sequences are SGHRS and YFSETQ. The CDR3 coding sequence is TGCGCCAGCGCCGGACTAGCGGGGGAGACCCAGTACTTC. As protein: CASAGLAGETQYF. Full variable domain (outside the CDR3, taken from reference TRBV5-1 and TRBJ2-5): KAGVTQTPRYLIKTRGQQVTLSCSPISGHRSVSWYQQTPGQGLQFLFEYFSETQRNKGNFPGRFSGRQFSNSRSEMNVSTLELGDSALYLCASAGLAGETQYFGPGTRLLVL.

The V and J genes are TRBV4-1 and TRBJ2-1; weak D call: TRBD1 (6 bases). This CDR3 is built from 13 residues. CDR1 is MGHRA, CDR2 YSYEKL, per germline. V was cut by 1 base and J by 9 bases, with 10 bases left in between. The CDR3 sequence is CASSQATGREQFF. The CDR3 nucleotides are TGCGCCAGCAGCCAAGCGACAGGCCGTGAGCAGTTCTTC.

This clone is a singleton in its sample. The CDR3 nucleotides read TGTGCCAGCAGCCCGTGGGACAGGGGCAAAAGGGGAGAAAAACTGTTTTTT. It translates to CASSPWDRGKRGEKLFF. This sequence joins TRBV3-1 (or the pseudogene TRBV3-2) and TRBJ1-4, with 10 bases lining up with TRBD1. Trimming removed 4 bases from V and 8 bases from J; junction bases left unmatched: 13. In germline, CDR1 is LGHDT, CDR2 YNNKEL (reference sequence). This CDR3 spans 17 amino acids.

This clone was seen a few times. Here the CDR3 reads CASSSSVATNEKLFF. CDR3 bases: TGCGCCAGCAGCTCCTCAGTTGCAACTAATGAAAAACTGTTTTTT. The chain uses TRBV5-1 and TRBJ1-4, with D unresolved. Germline CDR1 reads SGHRS; CDR2 reads YFSETQ. The germline V and J ends were trimmed by 3 bases and 0 bases, with 9 bases remaining between them. The CDR3 consists of 15 residues.

This chain connects TRBV7-8 to TRBJ1-2, with D hard to call. Germline CDR1 is SGHVS and CDR2 is FQNEAQ. The length of the CDR3 is 14 residues. Trimming left V 3 bases short and J 0 bases short, with 8 bases between. This chain's CDR3 is CASSLSDPNYGYTF. The CDR3 bases are TGTGCCAGCAGCTTGTCAGATCCTAACTATGGCTACACCTTC.

The chain uses TRBV3-1 (or the pseudogene TRBV3-2) and TRBJ1-1; 9 nucleotides match TRBD1. V dropped 5 bases and J dropped 6; count of bases not matched to a gene: 10. This CDR3 is 15 amino acids long. Germline V gene sequence: CDR1 LGHDT, CDR2 YNNKEL (reference sequence). The chain's CDR3 is CASSLTGTGLAEAFF. CDR3 nucleotides: TGTGCCAGCAGCTTGACCGGGACAGGGCTTGCTGAAGCTTTCTTT.

In DNA, the CDR3 is TGTGCCAGCAGCGGGACAGGGGTCGTCAATGAGCAGTTCTTC. Encoded protein: CASSGTGVVNEQFF. The V and J genes are TRBV2 and TRBJ2-1; TRBD1 aligns across 10 bases. The CDR3 is made up of 14 amino acids. V shed 6 bases and J 6 bases; nucleotides not matched to a gene: 5. CDR1 and CDR2 (germline): SNHLY, FYNNEI.